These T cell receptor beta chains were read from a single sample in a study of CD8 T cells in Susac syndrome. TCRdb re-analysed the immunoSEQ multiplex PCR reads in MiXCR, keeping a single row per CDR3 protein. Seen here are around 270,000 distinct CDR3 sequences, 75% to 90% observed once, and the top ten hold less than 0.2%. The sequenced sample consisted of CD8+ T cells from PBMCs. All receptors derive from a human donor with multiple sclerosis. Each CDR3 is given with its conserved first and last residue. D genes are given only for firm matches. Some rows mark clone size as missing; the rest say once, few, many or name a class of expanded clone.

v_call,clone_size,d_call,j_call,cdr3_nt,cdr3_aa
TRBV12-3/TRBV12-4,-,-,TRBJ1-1,TGTGCCAGCAGTTCGGCAGAGGGGCGAATGAACACTGAAGCTTTCTTT,CASSSAEGRMNTEAFF
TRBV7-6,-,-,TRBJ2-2,TGTGCCAGCAGCCCGCCCCCAGCGGGTAGGGAGCTGTTTTTT,CASSPPPAGRELFF
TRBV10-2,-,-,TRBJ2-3,TGCGCCAGCAGAACGGGCCCGAGCACAGATACGCAGTATTTT,CASRTGPSTDTQYF
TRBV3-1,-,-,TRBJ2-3,TGTGCCAGCAGCCAAGTGGGCAGGGTGGGGGATACGCAGTATTTT,CASSQVGRVGDTQYF
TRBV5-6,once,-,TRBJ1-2,TGTGCCAGCAGCTTGGAGGAGGGTGGCTACACCTTC,CASSLEEGGYTF
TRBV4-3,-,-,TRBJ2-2,TGCGCCAGCAGCCAACCCCAGGGGCGGCGAACCGGGGAGCTGTTTTTT,CASSQPQGRRTGELFF
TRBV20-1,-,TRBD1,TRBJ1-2,TGCAGTGCTAGCTTTGCGGACAGGGGAGTCTATGGCTACACCTTC,CSASFADRGVYGYTF
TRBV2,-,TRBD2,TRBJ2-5,TGTGCCAGCAGTGAAGCCGTCGGACTAGCGGGGGGACAAGAGACCCAGTACTTC,CASSEAVGLAGGQETQYF
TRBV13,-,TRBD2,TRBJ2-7,TGTGCCAGCAGCGAAGGACTAGCGGGGAACTACGAGCAGTACTTC,CASSEGLAGNYEQYF
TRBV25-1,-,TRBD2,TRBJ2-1,TGTGCCAGCAGTACGCCGGGACTAGCCTACAATGAGCAGTTCTTC,CASSTPGLAYNEQFF
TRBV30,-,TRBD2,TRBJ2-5,TGTGCCTGGAGTGTCTCGGGGACTAGCGGGCCAGGAGAGACCCAGTACTTC,CAWSVSGTSGPGETQYF
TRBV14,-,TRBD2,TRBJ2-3,TGTGCCAGCAGCCCAACTAGCGGGGGGTTCACAGATACGCAGTATTTT,CASSPTSGGFTDTQYF
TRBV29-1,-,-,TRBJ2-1,TGCAGCGTGGGGGGGGCCGAGTACTACAATGAGCAGTTCTTC,CSVGGAEYYNEQFF
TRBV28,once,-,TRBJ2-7,TGTGCCAGCAGTTTTAACGGACTGGACTCCTACGAGCAGTACTTC,CASSFNGLDSYEQYF
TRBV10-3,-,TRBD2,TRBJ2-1,TGTGCCATCAGTCAAGCGGGAGTTAGCAATGAGCAGTTCTTC,CAISQAGVSNEQFF
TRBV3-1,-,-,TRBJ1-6,TGTGCCAGCAGCGAAGCCTTATCACCCCTCCACTTT,CASSEALSPLHF
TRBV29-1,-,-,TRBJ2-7,TGCAGCGGAAGTACGTCCTACGAGCAGTACTTC,CSGSTSYEQYF